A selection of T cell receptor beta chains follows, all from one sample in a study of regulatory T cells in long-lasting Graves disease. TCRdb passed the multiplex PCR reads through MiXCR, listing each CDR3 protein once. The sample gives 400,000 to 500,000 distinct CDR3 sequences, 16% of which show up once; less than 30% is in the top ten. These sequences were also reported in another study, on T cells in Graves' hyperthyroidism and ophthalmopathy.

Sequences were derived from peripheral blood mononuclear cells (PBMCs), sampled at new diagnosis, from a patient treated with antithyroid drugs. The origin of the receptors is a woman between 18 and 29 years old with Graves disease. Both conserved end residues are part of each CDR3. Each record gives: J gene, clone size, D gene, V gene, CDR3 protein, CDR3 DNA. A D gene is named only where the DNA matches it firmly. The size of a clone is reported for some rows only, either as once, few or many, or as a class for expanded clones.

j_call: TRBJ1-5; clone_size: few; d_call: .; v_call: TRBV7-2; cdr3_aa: CASSRRGMSTSNQPQHF; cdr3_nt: TGTGCCAGCAGTCGCCGTGGGATGTCGACCAGCAATCAGCCCCAGCATTTT
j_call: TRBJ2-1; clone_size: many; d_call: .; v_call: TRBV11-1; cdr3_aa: CASSQRGYNEQFF; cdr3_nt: TGTGCCAGCAGCCAGAGGGGGTACAATGAGCAGTTCTTC
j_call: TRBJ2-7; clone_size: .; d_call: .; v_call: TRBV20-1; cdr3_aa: CSALRGPSYEQYF; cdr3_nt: TGCAGTGCCCTCAGGGGACCCTCCTACGAGCAGTACTTC
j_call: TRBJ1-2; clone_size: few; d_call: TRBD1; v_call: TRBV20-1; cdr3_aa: CSAPGTGNYGYTF; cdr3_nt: TGCAGTGCTCCCGGGACAGGGAACTATGGCTACACCTTC
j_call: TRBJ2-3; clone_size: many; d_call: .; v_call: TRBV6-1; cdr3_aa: CASSAFTTLYLTDTQYF; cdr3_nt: TGTGCCAGCAGCGCCTTCACGACTCTATACCTCACAGATACGCAGTATTTT
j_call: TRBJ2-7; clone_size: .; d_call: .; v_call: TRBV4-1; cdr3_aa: CASSPGIGEQYF; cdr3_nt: TGCGCCAGCAGCCCAGGGATCGGAGAGCAGTACTTC
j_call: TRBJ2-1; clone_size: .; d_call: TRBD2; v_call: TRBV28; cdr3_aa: CASSLGLAGGLDEQFF; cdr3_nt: TGTGCCAGCAGTTTGGGACTAGCGGGAGGGTTAGATGAGCAGTTCTTC
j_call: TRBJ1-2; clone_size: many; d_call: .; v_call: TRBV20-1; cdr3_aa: CSALVGTHNYGYTF; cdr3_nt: TGCAGTGCTCTAGTTGGGACACATAACTATGGCTACACCTTC
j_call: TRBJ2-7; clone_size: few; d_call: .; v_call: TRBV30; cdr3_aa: CAWSQGLKTYEQYF; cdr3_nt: TGTGCCTGGTCACAGGGTTTAAAGACCTACGAGCAGTACTTC
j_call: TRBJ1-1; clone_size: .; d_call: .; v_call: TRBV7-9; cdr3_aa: CASSLGVGPEAFF; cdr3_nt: TGTGCCAGCAGCTTAGGAGTAGGACCTGAAGCTTTCTTT
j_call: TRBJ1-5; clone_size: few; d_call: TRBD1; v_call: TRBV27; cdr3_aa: CASRTGQGGNQPQHF; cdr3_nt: TGTGCCAGCAGGACGGGACAGGGGGGCAATCAGCCCCAGCATTTT
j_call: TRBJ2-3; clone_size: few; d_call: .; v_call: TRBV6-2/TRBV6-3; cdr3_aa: CASSPIGFTDTQYF; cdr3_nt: TGTGCCAGCAGTCCCATAGGGTTCACAGATACGCAGTATTTT
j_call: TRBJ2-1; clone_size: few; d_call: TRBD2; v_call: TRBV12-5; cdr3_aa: CASGLGTSEQFF; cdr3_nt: TGTGCTAGTGGTTTGGGGACTAGTGAGCAGTTCTTC